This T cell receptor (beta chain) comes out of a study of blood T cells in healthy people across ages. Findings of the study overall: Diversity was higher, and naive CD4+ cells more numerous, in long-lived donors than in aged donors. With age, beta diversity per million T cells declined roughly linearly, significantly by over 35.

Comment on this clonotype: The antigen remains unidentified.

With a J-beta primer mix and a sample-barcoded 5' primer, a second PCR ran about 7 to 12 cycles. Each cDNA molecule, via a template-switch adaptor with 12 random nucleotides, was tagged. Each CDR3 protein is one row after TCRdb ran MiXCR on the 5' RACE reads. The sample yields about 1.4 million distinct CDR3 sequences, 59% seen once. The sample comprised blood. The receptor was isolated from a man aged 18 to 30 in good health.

CDR3 in amino acids: CASRTSGGAYEQYF. The CDR3 nucleotides are TGTGCCAGCAGGACTAGCGGGGGGGCCTACGAGCAGTACTTC. The chain has TRBV6-1 and TRBJ2-7, with 14 bases lining up with TRBD2. Per the germline V gene, CDR1 is MNHNS and CDR2 is SASEGT. V shed 6 bases, J shed 2 bases, and the junction held 0 bases outside the gene matches. This CDR3 region has 14 residues.